This T cell receptor (beta chain) is drawn from a study of human T cells and chemical hapten exposure. General study points: With regard to DPC sensitization, TCRs above 1 in 1000 frequency did not change. Controls formed significantly fewer large CDR3 similarity clusters than expanded TCRs did. Patch test score rose with PT1 expanded TCR count, significant at thresholds 8, 16 and 32, not 4.

There are many counts of this clonotype. No antigen is known for it. Time point of the sample: pre-sensitization, week 0. Sample treatment: therapeutic diphenylcyclopropenone sensitization with weekly scalp DPC. Alopecia patients deemed DPC-suitable, aged 18 to 70, excluding pregnancy. TCRdb reprocessed the RACE reads with MiXCR, giving one entry per CDR3 protein. The sample shows about 70,000 distinct CDR3 sequences, 9.5% to 12% of them seen only once. The CDR3 runs 15 residues. The ends lost 4 bases at V and 4 bases at J; junction bases unmatched: 9. Germline assignment: CDR1 SGHTA and CDR2 FQGTGA. The specimen was whole blood, collected in connection with sensitization to the hapten diphenylcyclopropenone (DPC). J is TRBJ2-5 and V is TRBV7-3; the match to TRBD1 covers 7 bases. This TCR derives from a woman aged 45-65 years with alopecia areata. Some clones in this sample may be carry-over from other donors' samples. CDR3 bases: TGTGCCAGCAGCTCAACAGGGGTCCGGGGAGAGACCCAGTACTTC. As protein: CASSSTGVRGETQYF.